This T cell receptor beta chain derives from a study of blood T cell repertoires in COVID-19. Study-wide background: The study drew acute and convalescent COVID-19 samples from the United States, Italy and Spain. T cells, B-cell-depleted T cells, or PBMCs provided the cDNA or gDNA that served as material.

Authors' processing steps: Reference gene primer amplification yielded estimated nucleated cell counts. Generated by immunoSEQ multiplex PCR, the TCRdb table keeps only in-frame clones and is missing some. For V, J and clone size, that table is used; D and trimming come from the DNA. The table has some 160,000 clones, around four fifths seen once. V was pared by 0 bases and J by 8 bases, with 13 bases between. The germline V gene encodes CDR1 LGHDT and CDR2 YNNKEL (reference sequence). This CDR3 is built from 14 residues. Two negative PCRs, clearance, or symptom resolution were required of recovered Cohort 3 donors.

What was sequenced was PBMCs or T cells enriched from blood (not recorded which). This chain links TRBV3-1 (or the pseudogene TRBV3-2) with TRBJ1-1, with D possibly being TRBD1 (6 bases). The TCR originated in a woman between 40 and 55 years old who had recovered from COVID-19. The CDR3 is CASSQDWTVSEAFF. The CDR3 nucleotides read TGTGCCAGCAGCCAAGATTGGACAGTTTCCGAAGCTTTCTTT.